This T cell receptor (beta chain) stems from a study of blood T cell repertoires in COVID-19. The assay was immunoSEQ multiplex PCR, and TCRdb's table has in-frame clones only and misses some. The sample holds approximately 380,000 clones, about nine tenths seen once. Germline V gene sequence: CDR1 SGHDT, CDR2 YYEEEE. The length of the CDR3 is 18 residues. V dropped 4 bases and J dropped 0 bases, with 17 bases sitting between them. Sequencing used PBMCs or T cells enriched from blood (not recorded which). This clonotype was obtained from a middle-aged woman who had been exposed to COVID-19. The gene calls are TRBV5-6 and TRBJ1-6; D perhaps matches TRBD1 (6 bases). The CDR3, as DNA: TGTGCCAGCAGCGACGGGCCCAAAGGGGGCTCCTATAATTCACCCCTCCACTTT. Its translation: CASSDGPKGGSYNSPLHF.